The 11 T cell receptor beta chains below come from one sample, sequenced in a study of blood T cells in healthy people across ages. Primed by a sample-barcoded 5' primer and a J-beta primer mix, a second PCR proceeded for 7 to 11 cycles. MiXCR, applied by TCRdb to the 5' RACE reads, yields one record per CDR3 protein. The sample lists approximately 1.5 million distinct CDR3 sequences, about 32% occurring once. Material: blood. The receptors shown here come from a woman aged 25 to 45 in good health.

The chain joins TRBV18 to TRBJ2-7, with a weak D call TRBD1 (5 bases). V shed 6 bases and J shed 5 bases, with 17 bases lying between them. The germline V gene encodes CDR1 KGHSH and CDR2 LQKENI. The CDR3 extends over 14 amino acids. CDR3 protein: CASSLMTDLDEQYF. The CDR3 DNA sequence: TGTGCCAGCTCCCTTATGACAGACTTGGACGAGCAGTACTTC.

This clonotype was counted between two and nine times. This chain uses TRBV30 with TRBJ1-2, with 7 bases matching TRBD1. Trimming at V came to 1 base and at J to 7 bases, leaving 6 bases not matched to a gene. The CDR3 contains 13 residues. The germline CDR1 and CDR2 sequences are GTSNPN and SVGIG (reference sequence). CDR3 amino acids: CAWSGVGGLGYTF. The CDR3 DNA sequence: TGTGCCTGGAGTGGGGTAGGGGGCCTTGGCTACACCTTC. Based on the CDR3 plus reference TRBV30 and TRBJ1-2, the full variable domain is SQTIHQWPATLVQPVGSPLSLECTVEGTSNPNLYWYRQAAGRGLQLLFYSVGIGQISSEVPQNLSASRPQDRQFILSSKKLLLSDSGFYLCAWSGVGGLGYTFGSGTRLTVV.

The chain combines TRBV3-1 with TRBJ2-1, with a weak D call TRBD2 (5 bases). Trimming took off 0 bases at V and 3 bases at J, with 9 bases between the two ends. The CDR3 spans 15 residues. The germline V gene has CDR1 LGHDT and CDR2 YNNKEL (reference sequence). CDR3 nucleotide sequence: TGTGCCAGCAGCCAAGATGCGCGGGTCTACAATGAGCAGTTCTTC. Translated: CASSQDARVYNEQFF.

There are a few counts of this clonotype. This chain joins TRBV6-1 and TRBJ2-7, with D uncertain. V gave up 1 base and J gave up 6 bases, with 16 bases separating them. The CDR3 has 15 residues. Germline V gives CDR1 MNHNS, CDR2 SASEGT. CDR3 amino acids: CASSEGTATFSEQYF. CDR3 coding DNA: TGTGCCAGCAGTGAAGGGACCGCGACTTTCTCCGAGCAGTACTTC.

The rearrangement uses TRBV6-1 and TRBJ2-3; 14 positions match TRBD2. The ends lost 6 bases at V and 3 bases at J; junction bases unmatched: 11. The CDR3 consists of 18 residues. Germline loops: CDR1 MNHNS, CDR2 SASEGT. The CDR3 region has the DNA TGTGCCAGCAGCCCGGGACTAGCGGGAGTTGGGAGGACAGATACGCAGTATTTT. Its translation is CASSPGLAGVGRTDTQYF.

The chain links TRBV29-1 to TRBJ2-1, with no clear D. The length of the CDR3 is 13 residues. With 3 bases removed from V and 4 bases from J, the gap between germline ends came to 10 bases. Germline-derived CDR1 and CDR2 are SQVTM and ANQGSEA. CDR3 residues: CSVDSELYNEQFF. The CDR3 DNA reads as TGCAGCGTTGACAGTGAGTTATACAATGAGCAGTTCTTC.

This chain uses TRBV5-5 with TRBJ1-6; D not certain. Trimming stripped 4 bases from V and 0 bases from J, with 14 bases between. Germline values: CDR1 SGHKS, CDR2 YYEKEE (reference sequence). The CDR3 extends over 17 amino acids. CDR3 sequence reads: CASSTSAVRSYNSPLHF. For the CDR3, the DNA is TGTGCCAGCAGCACCAGCGCGGTGCGCTCCTATAATTCACCCCTCCACTTT.

The table lists this clonotype with a count of one. The rearrangement uses TRBV7-9 and TRBJ1-5, with D possibly being TRBD1 (5 bases). CDR1 is SEHNR and CDR2 is FQNEAQ in the germline V gene (reference sequence). V lost 6 bases and J 0 bases, leaving 15 bases between the germline ends. The length of the CDR3 is 16 residues. The CDR3 is CASRRKQQGSNQPQHF. CDR3 DNA sequence: TGTGCCAGCAGACGAAAGCAGCAGGGTAGCAATCAGCCCCAGCATTTT.

As to this clonotype: A junction boundary mismatches the germline segment, possibly from a read error. The rearrangement joins TRBV9 to TRBJ2-5; perhaps TRBD2 as D (5 bases). The DNA matches TRBJ2-7 better at its end, which makes the J call doubtful. From germline, CDR1 is SGDLS and CDR2 YYNGEE. CDR3 size: 14 residues. The CDR3 DNA sequence: TGTGGCAGCAGCCCAAGACTATCAAGTTACGAGCAGTACTTC. Translated: CGSSPRLSSYEQYF.

The chain links TRBV5-6 to TRBJ2-7; 8 nucleotides agree with TRBD2. This CDR3 comprises 12 residues. The V gene end was trimmed by 4 bases and the J gene end by 6 bases; junction bases not matched to a gene: 3. The germline V gene encodes CDR1 SGHDT and CDR2 YYEEEE. CDR3 amino acids: CASSLAGCEQYF. The CDR3 DNA reads as TGTGCCAGCAGCCTAGCGGGTTGCGAGCAGTACTTC.

A note on this clonotype: One end of the junction does not line up with germline, which may come from a read error. The CDR3 DNA sequence: TGCAGTACTAGAGATGGAGCGGGACCTGGGGAAAAGCAGTTCTTC. Residues: CSTRDGAGPGEKQFF. The chain couples TRBV20-1 to TRBJ2-1; 7 positions match TRBD2. This CDR3 has 15 amino acids. Germline CDR1 is DFQATT and CDR2 is SNEGSKA (reference sequence).